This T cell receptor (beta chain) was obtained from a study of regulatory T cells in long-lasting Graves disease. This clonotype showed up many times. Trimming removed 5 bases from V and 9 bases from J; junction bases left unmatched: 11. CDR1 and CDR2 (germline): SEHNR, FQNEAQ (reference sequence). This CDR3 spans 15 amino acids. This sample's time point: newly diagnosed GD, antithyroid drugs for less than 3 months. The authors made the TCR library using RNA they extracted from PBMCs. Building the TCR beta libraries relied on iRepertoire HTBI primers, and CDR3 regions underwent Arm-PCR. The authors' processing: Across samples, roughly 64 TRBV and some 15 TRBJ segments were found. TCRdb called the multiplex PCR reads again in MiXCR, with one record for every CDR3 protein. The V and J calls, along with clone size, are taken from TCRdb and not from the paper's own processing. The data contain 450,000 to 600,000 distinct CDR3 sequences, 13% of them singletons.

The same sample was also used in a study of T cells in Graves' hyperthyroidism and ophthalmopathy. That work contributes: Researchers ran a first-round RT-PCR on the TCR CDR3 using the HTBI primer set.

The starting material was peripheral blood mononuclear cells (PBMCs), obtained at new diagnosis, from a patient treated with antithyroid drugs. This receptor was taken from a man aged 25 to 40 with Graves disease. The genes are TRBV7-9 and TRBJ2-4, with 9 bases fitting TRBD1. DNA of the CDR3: TGTGCCAGCAGCCTGACGGGACAGGGAGAGGGCATTCAGTACTTC. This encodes CASSLTGQGEGIQYF.